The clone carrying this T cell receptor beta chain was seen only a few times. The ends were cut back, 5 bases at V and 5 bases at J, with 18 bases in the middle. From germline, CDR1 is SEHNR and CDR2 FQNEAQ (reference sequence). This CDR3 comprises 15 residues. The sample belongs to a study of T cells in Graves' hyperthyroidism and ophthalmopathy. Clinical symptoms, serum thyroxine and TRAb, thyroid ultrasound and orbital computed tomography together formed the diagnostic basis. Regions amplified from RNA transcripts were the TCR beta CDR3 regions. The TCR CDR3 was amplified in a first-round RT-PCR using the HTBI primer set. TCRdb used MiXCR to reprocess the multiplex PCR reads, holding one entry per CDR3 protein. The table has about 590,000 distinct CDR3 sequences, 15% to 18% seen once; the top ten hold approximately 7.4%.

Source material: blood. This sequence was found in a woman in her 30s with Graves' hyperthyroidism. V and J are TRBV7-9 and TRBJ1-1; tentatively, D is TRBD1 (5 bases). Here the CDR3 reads CASSPQAGRGTEAFF. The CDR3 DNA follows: TGTGCCAGCAGCCCCCAGGCAGGGAGGGGTACTGAAGCTTTCTTT.